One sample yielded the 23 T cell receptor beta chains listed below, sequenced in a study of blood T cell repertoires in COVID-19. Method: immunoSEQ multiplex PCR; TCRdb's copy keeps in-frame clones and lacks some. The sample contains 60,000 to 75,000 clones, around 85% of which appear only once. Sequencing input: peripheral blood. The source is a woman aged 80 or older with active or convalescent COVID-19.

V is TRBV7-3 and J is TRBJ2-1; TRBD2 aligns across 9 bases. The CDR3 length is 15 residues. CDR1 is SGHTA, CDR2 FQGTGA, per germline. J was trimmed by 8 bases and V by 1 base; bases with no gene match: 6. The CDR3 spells CASSLMRLAGHEQFF. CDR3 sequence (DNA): TGTGCCAGCAGCTTAATGCGCCTAGCGGGGCATGAGCAGTTCTTC.

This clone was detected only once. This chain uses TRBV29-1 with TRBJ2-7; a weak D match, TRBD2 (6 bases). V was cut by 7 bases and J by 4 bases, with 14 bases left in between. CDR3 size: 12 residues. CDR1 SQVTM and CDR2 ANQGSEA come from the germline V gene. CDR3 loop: CSAGEEEYEQYF. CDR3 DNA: TGCAGCGCCGGGGAGGAGGAGTACGAGCAGTACTTC.

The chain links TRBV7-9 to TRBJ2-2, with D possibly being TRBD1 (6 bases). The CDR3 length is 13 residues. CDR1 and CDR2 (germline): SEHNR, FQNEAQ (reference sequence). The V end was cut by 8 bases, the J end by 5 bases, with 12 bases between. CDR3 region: CASEPRGTGELFF. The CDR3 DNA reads TGTGCCAGCGAGCCCAGGGGAACCGGGGAGCTGTTTTTT.

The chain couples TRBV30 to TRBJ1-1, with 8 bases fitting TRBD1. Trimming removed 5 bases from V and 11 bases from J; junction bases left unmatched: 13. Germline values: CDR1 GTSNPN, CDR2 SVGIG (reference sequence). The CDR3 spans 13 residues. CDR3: CAWSKTGATVAFF. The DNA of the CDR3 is TGTGCCTGGTCCAAGACAGGGGCTACCGTGGCTTTCTTT.

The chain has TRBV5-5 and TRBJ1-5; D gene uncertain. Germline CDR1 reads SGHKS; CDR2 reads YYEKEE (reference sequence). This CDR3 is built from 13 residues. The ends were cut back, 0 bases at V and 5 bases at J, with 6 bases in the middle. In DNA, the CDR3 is TGTGCCAGCAGCTTGGTTAGTGATCAGCCCCAGCATTTT. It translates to CASSLVSDQPQHF. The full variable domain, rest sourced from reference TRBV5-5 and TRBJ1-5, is DAGVTQSPTHLIKTRGQQVTLRCSPISGHKSVSWYQQVLGQGPQFIFQYYEKEERGRGNFPDRFSARQFPNYSSELNVNALLLGDSALYLCASSLVSDQPQHFGDGTRLSIL.

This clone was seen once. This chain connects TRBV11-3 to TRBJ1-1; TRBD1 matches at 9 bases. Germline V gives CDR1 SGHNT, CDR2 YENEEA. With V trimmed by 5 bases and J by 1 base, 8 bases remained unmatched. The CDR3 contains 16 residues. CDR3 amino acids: CASSRGQGVPNTEAFF. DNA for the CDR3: TGTGCCAGCAGCCGGGGACAGGGAGTTCCGAACACTGAAGCTTTCTTT.

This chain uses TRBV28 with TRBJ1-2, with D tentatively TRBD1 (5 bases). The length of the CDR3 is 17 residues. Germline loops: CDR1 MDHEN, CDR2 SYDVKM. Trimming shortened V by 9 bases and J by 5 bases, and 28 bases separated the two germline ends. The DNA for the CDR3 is TGTGCCAGTACCTGGACCCCGGGAGTGGGGGGTCTTTATGGCTACACCTTC. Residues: CASTWTPGVGGLYGYTF.

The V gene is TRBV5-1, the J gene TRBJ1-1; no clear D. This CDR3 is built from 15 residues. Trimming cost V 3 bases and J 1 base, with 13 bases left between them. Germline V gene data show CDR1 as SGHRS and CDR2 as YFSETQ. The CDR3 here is CASSSDGVANTEAFF. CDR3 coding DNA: TGCGCCAGCAGCTCCGACGGGGTTGCGAACACTGAAGCTTTCTTT.

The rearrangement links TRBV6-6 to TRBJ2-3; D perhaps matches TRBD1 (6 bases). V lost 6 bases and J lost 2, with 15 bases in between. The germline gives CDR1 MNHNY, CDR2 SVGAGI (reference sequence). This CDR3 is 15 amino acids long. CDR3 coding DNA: TGTGCCAGCAGCCGTACTGGGGGCCCCACAGATACGCAGTATTTT. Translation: CASSRTGGPTDTQYF.

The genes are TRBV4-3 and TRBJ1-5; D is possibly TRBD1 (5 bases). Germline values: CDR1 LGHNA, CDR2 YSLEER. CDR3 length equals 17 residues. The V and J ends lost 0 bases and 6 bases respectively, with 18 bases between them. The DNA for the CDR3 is TGCGCCAGCAGCCAAGATGTCTGGGGGAGGGACGGTCAGCCCCAGCATTTT. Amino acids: CASSQDVWGRDGQPQHF.

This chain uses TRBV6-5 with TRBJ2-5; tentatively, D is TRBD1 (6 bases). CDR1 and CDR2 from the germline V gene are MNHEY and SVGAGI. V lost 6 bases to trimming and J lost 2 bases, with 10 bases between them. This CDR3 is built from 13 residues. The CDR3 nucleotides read TGTGCCAGCAGGACAGGAGGACAAGAGACCCAGTACTTC. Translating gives CASRTGGQETQYF.

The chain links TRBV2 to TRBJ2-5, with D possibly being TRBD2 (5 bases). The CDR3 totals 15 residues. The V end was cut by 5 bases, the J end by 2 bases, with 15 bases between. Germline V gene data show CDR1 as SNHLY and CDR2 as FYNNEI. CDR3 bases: TGTGCCAGCAGTAGACTATACGCTCAGCAAGAGACCCAGTACTTC. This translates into CASSRLYAQQETQYF. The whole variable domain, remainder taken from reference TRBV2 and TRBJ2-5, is EPEVTQTPSHQVTQMGQEVILRCVPISNHLYFYWYRQILGQKVEFLVSFYNNEISEKSEIFDDQFSVERPDGSNFTLKIRSTKLEDSAMYFCASSRLYAQQETQYFGPGTRLLVL.

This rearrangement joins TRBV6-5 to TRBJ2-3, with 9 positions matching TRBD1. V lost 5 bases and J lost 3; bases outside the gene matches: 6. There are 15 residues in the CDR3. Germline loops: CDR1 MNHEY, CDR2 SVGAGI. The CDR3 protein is CASSPPGQGTDTQYF. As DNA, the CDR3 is TGTGCCAGCAGTCCTCCGGGACAGGGAACAGATACGCAGTATTTT.

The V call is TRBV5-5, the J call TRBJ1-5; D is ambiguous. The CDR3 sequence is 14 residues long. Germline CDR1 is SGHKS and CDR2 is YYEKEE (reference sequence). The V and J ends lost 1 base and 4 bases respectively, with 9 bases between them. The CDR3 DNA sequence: TGTGCCAGCAGCTTGTCGGGAGGGAATCAGCCCCAGCATTTT. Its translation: CASSLSGGNQPQHF.

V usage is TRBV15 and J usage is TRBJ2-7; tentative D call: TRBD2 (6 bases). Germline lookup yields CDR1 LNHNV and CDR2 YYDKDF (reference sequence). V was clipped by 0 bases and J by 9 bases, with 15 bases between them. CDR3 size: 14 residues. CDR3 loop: CATSRDQGREVQYF. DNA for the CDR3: TGTGCCACCAGCAGAGATCAGGGTAGGGAGGTGCAGTACTTC. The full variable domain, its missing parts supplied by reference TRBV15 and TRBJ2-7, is DAMVIQNPRYQVTQFGKPVTLSCSQTLNHNVMYWYQQKSSQAPKLLFHYYDKDFNNEADTPDNFQSRRPNTSFCFLDIRSPGLGDTAMYLCATSRDQGREVQYFGPGTRLTVT.

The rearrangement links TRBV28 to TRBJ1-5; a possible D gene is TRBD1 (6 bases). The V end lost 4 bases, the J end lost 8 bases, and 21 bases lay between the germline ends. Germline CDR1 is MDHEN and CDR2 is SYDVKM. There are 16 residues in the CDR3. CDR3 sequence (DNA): TGTGCCAGCAGTTCGTCAATACGGACAGACCGCGAGCCCCAGCATTTT. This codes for CASSSSIRTDREPQHF.

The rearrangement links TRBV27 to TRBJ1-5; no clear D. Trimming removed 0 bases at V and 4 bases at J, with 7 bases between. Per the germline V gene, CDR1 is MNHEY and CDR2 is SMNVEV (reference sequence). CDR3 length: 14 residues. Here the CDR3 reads CASSLSPENQPQHF. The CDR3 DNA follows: TGTGCCAGCAGTTTATCTCCCGAGAATCAGCCCCAGCATTTT.

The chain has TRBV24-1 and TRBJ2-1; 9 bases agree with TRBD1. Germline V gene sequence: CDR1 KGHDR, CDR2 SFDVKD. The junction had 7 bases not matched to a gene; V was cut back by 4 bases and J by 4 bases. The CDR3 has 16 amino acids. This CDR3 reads CATSDVDRGLYNEQFF. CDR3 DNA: TGTGCCACCAGTGACGTGGACAGGGGATTATACAATGAGCAGTTCTTC.

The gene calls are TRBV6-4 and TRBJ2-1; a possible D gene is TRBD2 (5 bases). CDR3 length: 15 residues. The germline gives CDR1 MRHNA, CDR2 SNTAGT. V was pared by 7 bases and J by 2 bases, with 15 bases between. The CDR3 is CASIGSEGTYNEQFF. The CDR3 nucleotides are TGTGCCAGCATTGGATCCGAGGGAACCTACAATGAGCAGTTCTTC.

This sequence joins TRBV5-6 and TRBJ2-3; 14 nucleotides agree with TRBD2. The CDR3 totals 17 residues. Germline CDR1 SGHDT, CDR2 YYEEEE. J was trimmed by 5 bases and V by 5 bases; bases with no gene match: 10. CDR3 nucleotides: TGTGCCAGCAGGCGATTAGGACTAGCGGGGGGAAGAGATACGCAGTATTTT. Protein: CASRRLGLAGGRDTQYF.

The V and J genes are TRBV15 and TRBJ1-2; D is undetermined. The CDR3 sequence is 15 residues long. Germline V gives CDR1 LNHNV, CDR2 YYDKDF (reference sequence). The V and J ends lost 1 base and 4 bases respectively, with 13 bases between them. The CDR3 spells CATSRGEGDLYGYTF. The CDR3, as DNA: TGTGCCACCAGCAGAGGGGAGGGAGATCTCTATGGCTACACCTTC.

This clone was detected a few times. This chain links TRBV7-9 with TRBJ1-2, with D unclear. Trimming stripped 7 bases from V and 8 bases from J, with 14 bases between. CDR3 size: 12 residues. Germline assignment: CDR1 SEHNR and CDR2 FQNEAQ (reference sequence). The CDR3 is CASTETPRGYTF. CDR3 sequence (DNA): TGTGCCAGCACCGAAACGCCCCGGGGCTACACCTTC.

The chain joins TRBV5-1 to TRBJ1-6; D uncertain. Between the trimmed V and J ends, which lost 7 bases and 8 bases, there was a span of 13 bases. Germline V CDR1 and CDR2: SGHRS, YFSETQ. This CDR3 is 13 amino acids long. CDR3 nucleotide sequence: TGCGCCAGCCGGGTGGGTAACGATTCACCCCTCCACTTT. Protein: CASRVGNDSPLHF.